This TCR beta chain was captured in a study of T cell repertoires in cytomegalovirus infection. For the study at large: A matching HLA type, together with CMV infection, was signaled by public TCR beta signatures. Study-level results: Across the ex vivo response, the dominant clonotypes were HLA-C-restricted CMV-specific TCR beta clonotypes. Identification of carriers of CMV plus the relevant HLA was performed using cumulative public TCR beta family frequency.

Each CDR3 protein gets one entry after TCRdb re-called the reads with MiXCR. Among 290,000 or so distinct CDR3 sequences listed, about a quarter were seen once. Per the germline V gene, CDR1 is SSHAT and CDR2 is FNYEAQ (reference sequence). Trimming took off 5 bases at V and 4 bases at J, with 13 bases between the two ends. The CDR3 contains 14 residues. Note on this clonotype: Its antigen is unknown.

This TCR derives from a human donor in good health (CMV status not recorded). Some clones in this sample may be carry-over from other donors' samples. The rearrangement uses TRBV7-7 and TRBJ2-3, with a tentative D call TRBD2 (6 bases). The sequenced sample was PBMCs. The CDR3 here is CASSPTGAADTQYF. The DNA of the CDR3 is TGTGCCAGCAGCCCGACGGGAGCAGCAGATACGCAGTATTTT.